A selection of T cell receptor beta chains follows, all from one sample in a study of blood T cell repertoires in COVID-19. The method was immunoSEQ multiplex PCR; TCRdb's version includes in-frame clones alone and lacks a portion of them. In the table there are 190,000 or so clones, 80% to 90% of which are singletons. Input material: PBMCs or T cells enriched from blood (not recorded which). These receptors all come from a woman under 40 who had been exposed to COVID-19. Each CDR3 is given with its conserved first and last residue. A D gene is named only where the DNA matches it firmly.

J gene,D gene,V gene,CDR3 DNA,CDR3 protein
TRBJ1-2,NA,TRBV3-1/TRBV3-2,TGTGCCAGCAGCCTCGGGACATGGGGCTACACCTTC,CASSLGTWGYTF
TRBJ1-3,NA,TRBV5-1,TGCGCCGCCACGGGGACTGGAAACACCATATATTTT,CAATGTGNTIYF
TRBJ2-7,TRBD1,TRBV7-6,TGTGCCAGCAGCGCGGAACAGGGGGCAGGCTACGAGCAGTACTTC,CASSAEQGAGYEQYF
TRBJ1-3,NA,TRBV27,TGTGCCAGCAGTGTCGGACGGGGTTTCTCTGGAAACACCATATATTTT,CASSVGRGFSGNTIYF
TRBJ1-2,NA,TRBV20-1,TGCAGTGCGCGGCCGAGCTATGGCTACACCTTC,CSARPSYGYTF
TRBJ1-6,NA,TRBV4-1,TGCGCCAGCAGCCAAGATGTGGGGGCAGGATCACCCCTCCACTTT,CASSQDVGAGSPLHF
TRBJ1-2,NA,TRBV5-6,TGTGCCAGCAGCCGTACAACAGGCCTGGGGAACTATGGCTACACCTTC,CASSRTTGLGNYGYTF
TRBJ1-3,NA,TRBV21-1,TGTGCCAGCAGCACCAAGTTTCAGGGGAGACTCTCAGGAAACACCATATATTTT,CASSTKFQGRLSGNTIYF
TRBJ2-7,NA,TRBV21-1,TGTGCCAGCAGCAAAAGGGGACAATTTCGGTACGAGCAGTACTTC,CASSKRGQFRYEQYF
TRBJ2-7,NA,TRBV4-1,TGCGCCAGCAGCCATCATCGGGGGAACTACGAGCAGTACTTC,CASSHHRGNYEQYF
TRBJ1-5,TRBD1,TRBV6-5,TGTGCCAGCAGAGGACAGGGCAGTCAGCCCCAGCATTTT,CASRGQGSQPQHF